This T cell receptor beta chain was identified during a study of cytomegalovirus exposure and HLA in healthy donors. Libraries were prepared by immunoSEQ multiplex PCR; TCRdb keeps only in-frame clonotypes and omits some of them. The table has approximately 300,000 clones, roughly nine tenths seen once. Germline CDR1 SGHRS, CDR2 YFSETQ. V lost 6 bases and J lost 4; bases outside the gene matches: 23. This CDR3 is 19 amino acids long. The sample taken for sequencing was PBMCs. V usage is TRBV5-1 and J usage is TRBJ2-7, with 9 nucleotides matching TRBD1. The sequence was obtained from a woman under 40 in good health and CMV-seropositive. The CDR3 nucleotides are TGCGCCAGCAAAGACGAGACAGGCCTCACAGGGGGCGACTGGTACGAGCAGTACTTC. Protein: CASKDETGLTGGDWYEQYF.